This T cell receptor beta chain was obtained from a study of T-cell reconstitution after alpha-beta-depleted transplantation in children. Study-level findings and limits: It was reported that alpha-beta T cells came from several hundred expanded graft clones (about two months after transplant).

V was shortened by 5 bases and J by 8 bases, with 12 bases between the two germline ends. Per the germline V gene, CDR1 is KGHSH and CDR2 is LQKENI. There are 12 residues in the CDR3. Concerning this clonotype itself: The antigen is not known. A much larger clone sits a single nucleotide away, making a read error possible.

Unique molecular identifiers were used to barcode this TCRbeta library. Using its own MiXCR run on the PCR reads, TCRdb lists one record per CDR3 protein. The repertoire holds under 60,000 distinct CDR3 sequences, with 5.8% as singletons. Sample: PBMCs, mostly from graft donor cells, taken 60 days after TCRalphabeta/CD19-depleted stem cell transplant. This sequence was found in a female patient between 2 and 15 years old who had a stem cell transplant for aplastic anemia, so the T cells may come from the graft donor. V is TRBV18 and J is TRBJ1-1, with D uncertain. CDR3 nucleotide sequence: TGTGCCAGCTCAACGCGCGCCGGAGAAGCTTTCTTT. Its protein is CASSTRAGEAFF.